Presented here are 31 T cell receptor beta chains from one specimen sequenced in a study of cytomegalovirus exposure and HLA in healthy donors. Libraries were prepared by immunoSEQ multiplex PCR; TCRdb keeps only in-frame clonotypes and omits some of them. The data contain more than 200,000 clones, about 90% of them singletons. Material for sequencing was PBMCs. Receptors originate from a woman in her 30s in good health and CMV-seronegative.

V and J are TRBV28 and TRBJ2-2; D is perhaps TRBD1 or TRBD2 (5 bases each). The CDR3 totals 15 residues. V lost 6 bases and J 3 bases, leaving 14 bases between the germline ends. CDR1 is MDHEN and CDR2 is SYDVKM in the germline V gene. CDR3 amino acids: CASSATMGDTGELFF. In DNA form, the CDR3 reads TGTGCCAGCAGCGCTACAATGGGGGACACCGGGGAGCTGTTTTTT.

This chain connects TRBV11-2 to TRBJ1-1, with unresolved D. The CDR3 is 13 residues long. Germline lookup yields CDR1 SGHAT and CDR2 FQNNGV. Trimming took 2 bases from V and 8 from J, leaving 12 bases between them. CDR3 nucleotide sequence: TGTGCCAGCAGCTTATTGAACCCCATCGAAGCTTTCTTT. It translates to CASSLLNPIEAFF.

The rearrangement links TRBV9 to TRBJ2-5; no definite D call. CDR1 and CDR2 from the germline V gene are SGDLS and YYNGEE. This CDR3 has 14 residues. Trimming removed 0 bases from V and 5 bases from J, with 11 bases in between. CDR3 DNA: TGTGCCAGCAGCGTAGACGGTGGTGGTGAGACCCAGTACTTC. Its translation is CASSVDGGGETQYF.

This clone was seen just once. The rearrangement links TRBV5-6 to TRBJ2-7; 13 positions agree with TRBD2. Losses at the gene ends were 0 bases for V and 1 base for J; bases not matched to a gene: 1. Per the germline V gene, CDR1 is SGHDT and CDR2 is YYEEEE. This CDR3 is 16 amino acids long. The CDR3 region is CASSLEGLAGSYEQYF. Written as DNA, the CDR3 is TGTGCCAGCAGCTTGGAGGGACTAGCGGGATCCTACGAGCAGTACTTC.

V gene TRBV11-1 combines with J gene TRBJ2-5, with TRBD2 identical over 14 bases. From germline, CDR1 is SGHAT and CDR2 FQDESV (reference sequence). This CDR3 is 17 amino acids long. J lost 7 bases, V lost 5 bases, and 12 bases had no gene match. The CDR3 sequence is CASSTRTSGRTYATQYF. The CDR3 region has the DNA TGTGCCAGCAGCACCCGGACTAGCGGGAGGACGTATGCGACCCAGTACTTC.

The chain carries TRBV7-8 and TRBJ1-5; perhaps TRBD1 as D (6 bases). V gave up 6 bases and J gave up 2 bases, with 11 bases separating them. In germline, CDR1 is SGHVS, CDR2 FQNEAQ. CDR3 length: 14 amino acids. The CDR3 protein is CASRQGRGNQPQHF. The CDR3 DNA follows: TGTGCCAGCAGGCAGGGGCGAGGCAATCAGCCCCAGCATTTT.

The chain has TRBV6-1 and TRBJ2-7; TRBD2 matches at 13 bases. CDR3 length equals 13 residues. The V and J ends lost 8 bases and 2 bases, in that order; junction bases with no gene match: 0. Germline lookup yields CDR1 MNHNS and CDR2 SASEGT. Here the CDR3 reads CASGTSGAYEQYF. Written as DNA, the CDR3 is TGTGCCAGCGGGACTAGCGGGGCCTACGAGCAGTACTTC.

Worth noting for this clone: Other DNA sequences in this specimen translate into the identical CDR3. This chain connects TRBV27 to TRBJ2-2, with D uncertain. The length of the CDR3 is 14 residues. Germline V gives CDR1 MNHEY, CDR2 SMNVEV (reference sequence). The V and J ends lost 3 bases and 0 bases respectively, with 5 bases between them. The CDR3 DNA follows: TGTGCCAGCAGTTTTGGATCGAACACCGGGGAGCTGTTTTTT. Its translation is CASSFGSNTGELFF.

V is TRBV5-6 and J is TRBJ2-7; TRBD1 matches 8 bases. V lost 0 bases, J lost 5 bases, and 7 bases stayed unmatched. This CDR3 contains 15 residues. Germline V lookup: CDR1 SGHDT, CDR2 YYEEEE. This CDR3 reads CASSLGQGAFHEQYF. The CDR3 nucleotides read TGTGCCAGCAGCTTGGGGCAGGGGGCGTTCCACGAGCAGTACTTC.

The J gene is TRBJ2-1, the V gene TRBV5-1, with D possibly matching TRBD2 (5 bases). V lost 2 bases, J lost 6 bases, and 12 bases lay in between. The germline CDR1 and CDR2 sequences are SGHRS and YFSETQ. The CDR3 runs 14 residues. DNA of the CDR3: TGCGCCAGCAGCTTTGGTTGGAGCGGCAATGAGCAGTTCTTC. Translation: CASSFGWSGNEQFF. The full variable domain, in which reference TRBV5-1 and TRBJ2-1 provide the parts outside the CDR3, is KAGVTQTPRYLIKTRGQQVTLSCSPISGHRSVSWYQQTPGQGLQFLFEYFSETQRNKGNFPGRFSGRQFSNSRSEMNVSTLELGDSALYLCASSFGWSGNEQFFGPGTRLTVL.

The rearrangement joins TRBV28 to TRBJ2-7, with TRBD1 matching 7 bases. J was trimmed by 4 bases and V by 5 bases; bases with no gene match: 8. Germline CDR1 and CDR2: MDHEN and SYDVKM. The length of the CDR3 is 14 residues. CDR3 sequence (DNA): TGTGCCAGCAGTATCGGGACAGTCTTATACGAGCAGTACTTC. This encodes CASSIGTVLYEQYF.

V is TRBV6-6 and J is TRBJ2-1, with D perhaps TRBD1 (6 bases). The CDR3 loop spans 13 amino acids. V gave up 8 bases and J gave up 5 bases, with 13 bases separating them. Germline V lookup: CDR1 MNHNY, CDR2 SVGAGI (reference sequence). The CDR3 region is CASRITGNNEQFF. CDR3 bases: TGTGCCAGCCGTATTACAGGGAACAATGAGCAGTTCTTC.

The rearrangement joins TRBV6-1 to TRBJ2-1; 8 nucleotides match TRBD2. The CDR3 is 15 amino acids. The V gene end was trimmed by 5 bases and the J gene end by 7 bases; junction bases not matched to a gene: 10. Per the germline V gene, CDR1 is MNHNS and CDR2 is SASEGT. DNA for the CDR3: TGTGCCAGCAGTCATCGGGAGGGCCCTATTAATGAGCAGTTCTTC. Residues: CASSHREGPINEQFF.

The chain joins TRBV12-1 to TRBJ2-7; whether TRBD1, the table's D call, matches the DNA was not checked. TRBV12-1 represents a pseudogene. The CDR3 runs to 15 residues. The CDR3 bases are TGTGCCACCCCGACCGGGACAGGGATTACCTACGAGCAGTACTTC. It is translated as CATPTGTGITYEQYF.

The chain is built from TRBV30 and TRBJ2-1, with a weak D call TRBD1 (6 bases). CDR1 is GTSNPN and CDR2 is SVGIG in the germline V gene (reference sequence). This CDR3 has 11 amino acids. V was pared by 4 bases and J by 11 bases, with 12 bases between. The CDR3 bases are TGTGCCTGGAAAGCCGGGACAAAGCAGTTCTTC. It yields the protein CAWKAGTKQFF.

CDR3 protein: CASSVAVGFNEQYF. The CDR3 DNA reads as TGTGCCAGCAGCGTAGCGGTAGGGTTCAACGAGCAGTACTTC. The J gene is TRBJ2-7, the V gene TRBV9; D unclear. Trimming took 0 bases from V and 5 from J, leaving 12 bases between them. The CDR3 spans 14 residues. CDR1 and CDR2 (germline): SGDLS, YYNGEE.

The chain combines TRBV5-1 with TRBJ2-7; no clear D gene. Germline assignment: CDR1 SGHRS and CDR2 YFSETQ. The CDR3 is 13 residues long. V lost 6 bases and J 3 bases, leaving 13 bases between the germline ends. In DNA, the CDR3 is TGCGCCAGCACTCTTGGTGGCAGCTACGAGCAGTACTTC. Its translation is CASTLGGSYEQYF.

The gene calls are TRBV9 and TRBJ2-7, with 7 bases fitting TRBD2. This CDR3 is 15 amino acids long. J lost 2 bases, V lost 0 bases, and 5 bases had no gene match. Germline V gene data show CDR1 as SGDLS and CDR2 as YYNGEE. CDR3 in DNA: TGTGCCAGCAGCGTAGACTCCGGGAGGACCTACGAGCAGTACTTC. This encodes CASSVDSGRTYEQYF.

This chain joins TRBV28 and TRBJ2-7, with 9 bases aligning to TRBD2. Germline V gene sequence: CDR1 MDHEN, CDR2 SYDVKM. There are 16 residues in the CDR3. With V trimmed by 5 bases and J by 5 bases, 13 bases remained unmatched. CDR3 nucleotide sequence: TGTGCCAGCAGTCAACCGGTAGCGGGAGTGGACCACGAGCAGTACTTC. This translates into CASSQPVAGVDHEQYF.

This clone was detected only a few times. The chain carries TRBV11-3 and TRBJ2-3; the D gene could be TRBD1 or TRBD2 (5 bases each). Per the germline V gene, CDR1 is SGHNT and CDR2 is YENEEA. The CDR3 is made up of 15 amino acids. V dropped 4 bases and J dropped 6 bases, with 17 bases sitting between them. CDR3 nucleotide sequence: TGTGCCAGCAGCTCACCGGGACCTCACTTCGATACGCAGTATTTT. This gives the protein CASSSPGPHFDTQYF. Supplemented by reference TRBV11-3 and TRBJ2-3, the full variable domain reads EAGVVQSPRYKIIEKKQPVAFWCNPISGHNTLYWYLQNLGQGPELLIRYENEEAVDDSQLPKDRFSAERLKGVDSTLKIQPAELGDSAVYLCASSSPGPHFDTQYFGPGTRLTVL.

This chain connects TRBV6-1 to TRBJ1-3, with D perhaps matching TRBD1 (5 bases). The CDR3 runs to 17 residues. Germline V CDR1 and CDR2: MNHNS, SASEGT. Trimming pared 2 bases from V and 2 bases from J, leaving 16 bases between. The CDR3 sequence is CASSEWRERGAGNTIYF. Here the CDR3 DNA reads TGTGCCAGCAGTGAATGGCGGGAGAGGGGTGCTGGAAACACCATATATTTT.

The DNA for the CDR3 is TGTGCCAGCAGTTTTGGCGCTTTCGGCTCTTCCTACGAGCAGTACTTC. Translated: CASSFGAFGSSYEQYF. J is TRBJ2-7 and V is TRBV27; D not certain. The CDR3 totals 16 residues. Trimming removed 3 bases from V and 1 base from J, with 16 bases in between. Germline CDR1 is MNHEY and CDR2 is SMNVEV (reference sequence).

The rearrangement uses TRBV6-6 and TRBJ1-1; TRBD1 matches at 7 bases. The CDR3 sequence is 14 residues long. The germline CDR1 and CDR2 sequences are MNHNY and SVGAGI (reference sequence). V shed 2 bases, J shed 4 bases, and the junction held 4 bases outside the gene matches. CDR3 coding DNA: TGTGCCAGCAGTTACCTACAGGGGTCCACTGAAGCTTTCTTT. This gives the protein CASSYLQGSTEAFF.

The chain joins TRBV27 to TRBJ2-7; the D gene is possibly TRBD1 (6 bases). Germline CDR1 is MNHEY and CDR2 is SMNVEV (reference sequence). CDR3 size: 14 residues. Trimming left V 5 bases short and J 2 bases short, with 13 bases between. CDR3 in DNA: TGTGCCAGCAGTCTGAGGGACACCACCTACGAGCAGTACTTC. Amino acids: CASSLRDTTYEQYF.

The gene calls are TRBV6-5 and TRBJ2-1, with D perhaps TRBD1 (6 bases). Deletions cut 2 bases from V and 8 bases from J, with 10 bases between. This CDR3 region has 13 residues. CDR1 and CDR2 from the germline V gene are MNHEY and SVGAGI. The CDR3 region is CASSYRGHHEQFF. CDR3 in DNA: TGTGCCAGCAGTTACCGGGGACACCATGAGCAGTTCTTC.

CDR3 residues: CASSSRDRGLHTDTQYF. CDR3 coding DNA: TGTGCCAGCAGCTCCAGAGACCGGGGACTACACACAGATACGCAGTATTTT. V gene TRBV11-3 combines with J gene TRBJ2-3, with 7 bases that match TRBD2. This CDR3 has 17 residues. CDR1 is SGHNT and CDR2 is YENEEA in the germline V gene. V gave up 4 bases and J gave up 2 bases; unmatched junction bases: 12.

The rearrangement uses TRBV4-3 and TRBJ2-2, with D perhaps matching TRBD1 or TRBD2 (5 bases each). Per germline, CDR1 LGHNA and CDR2 YSLEER. Trimming removed 5 bases at V and 5 bases at J, with 15 bases between. The CDR3 has 15 residues. The CDR3 spells CASSKATRGTGELFF. As DNA, the CDR3 is TGCGCCAGCAGCAAAGCCACGAGGGGAACCGGGGAGCTGTTTTTT.

This rearrangement joins TRBV5-6 to TRBJ2-7, with TRBD2 matching over 7 bases. The V gene end was trimmed by 3 bases and the J gene end by 3 bases; junction bases not matched to a gene: 6. The CDR3 is made up of 14 amino acids. CDR1 and CDR2 (germline): SGHDT, YYEEEE. This CDR3 is CASSSGLDFYEQYF. In DNA form, the CDR3 reads TGTGCCAGCAGCTCAGGACTAGACTTCTACGAGCAGTACTTC. The full variable domain, rest sourced from reference TRBV5-6 and TRBJ2-7, is DAGVTQSPTHLIKTRGQQVTLRCSPKSGHDTVSWYQQALGQGPQFIFQYYEEEERQRGNFPDRFSGHQFPNYSSELNVNALLLGDSALYLCASSSGLDFYEQYFGPGTRLTVT.

This chain uses TRBV5-1 with TRBJ2-1, with 8 positions matching TRBD2. The CDR3 contains 15 residues. V lost 0 bases to trimming and J lost 5 bases; unmatched junction nucleotides: 4. Per the germline V gene, CDR1 is SGHRS and CDR2 is YFSETQ. CDR3 sequence: CASSLGLAQNNEQFF. CDR3 nucleotide sequence: TGCGCCAGCAGCTTGGGACTAGCGCAGAACAATGAGCAGTTCTTC.

This clone was observed many times. V is TRBV4-2 and J is TRBJ2-5; D is ambiguous. Between the trimmed V and J ends, which lost 1 base and 4 bases, there was a span of 13 bases. Per the germline V gene, CDR1 is LGHNA and CDR2 is YNFKEQ. This CDR3 spans 15 amino acids. This CDR3 reads CASSQVFGVGETQYF. In DNA, the CDR3 is TGTGCCAGCAGCCAAGTTTTCGGAGTTGGAGAGACCCAGTACTTC.

The J gene is TRBJ1-5, the V gene TRBV19; D ambiguous. The CDR3 contains 13 residues. Trimming left V 3 bases short and J 3 bases short, with 6 bases between. Germline V gene data show CDR1 as LNHDA and CDR2 as SQIVND (reference sequence). CDR3 sequence reads: CASSIVFNQPQHF. Here the CDR3 DNA reads TGTGCCAGTAGTATCGTATTCAATCAGCCCCAGCATTTT.